One and the same sample provided the 23 T cell receptor beta chains below, sequenced in a study of control samples from healthy donors and cancer patients. Method: immunoSEQ multiplex PCR; TCRdb's copy keeps in-frame clones and lacks some. The sample lists approximately 82,000 clones; 70% to 90% were seen once. The sequenced material came from blood. These receptors came from a man aged 45-60 years in good health.

This rearrangement joins TRBV18 to TRBJ2-2; D may be TRBD1 (5 bases). Per the germline V gene, CDR1 is KGHSH and CDR2 is LQKENI. The ends were cut back, 3 bases at V and 2 bases at J, with 16 bases in the middle. The CDR3 has 17 amino acids. This chain's CDR3 is CASSPRSARANTGELFF. In nucleotides, the CDR3 is TGTGCCAGCTCACCGAGGTCGGCCAGGGCAAACACCGGGGAGCTGTTTTTT.

CDR3 bases: TGTGCCAGCAGTTTAGAAACGGCTAGCGGGTACTACGAGCAGTACTTC. Translating gives CASSLETASGYYEQYF. The chain carries TRBV27 and TRBJ2-7, with 8 bases identical to TRBD2. The CDR3 loop spans 16 amino acids. J gave up 3 bases and V 2 bases, and 9 bases lay outside the gene matches. Germline CDR1 and CDR2: MNHEY and SMNVEV (reference sequence).

The chain joins TRBV11-3 to TRBJ2-1; D gene unclear. Germline values: CDR1 SGHNT, CDR2 YENEEA. This CDR3 region has 12 residues. V was pared by 7 bases and J by 9 bases, with 13 bases between. The CDR3 reads CASKTGWSEQFF. The CDR3 coding sequence is TGTGCCAGCAAGACGGGCTGGAGTGAGCAGTTCTTC.

The rearrangement uses TRBV4-1 and TRBJ2-1; possible D gene TRBD2, 6 bases. This CDR3 comprises 16 residues. The germline gives CDR1 MGHRA, CDR2 YSYEKL. V lost 4 bases to trimming and J lost 0 bases, with 13 bases between them. CDR3 residues: CASSRSGLSSYNEQFF. For the CDR3, the DNA is TGCGCCAGCAGCCGTAGCGGTCTAAGCTCCTACAATGAGCAGTTCTTC.

The J gene is TRBJ2-1, the V gene TRBV3-1 (or the pseudogene TRBV3-2); no reliable D call. Trimming took off 0 bases at V and 9 bases at J, with 18 bases between the two ends. CDR1 is LGHDT, CDR2 YNNKEL, per germline (reference sequence). The CDR3 sequence is 16 residues long. This CDR3 is CASSQDVTTLPGEQFF. The CDR3 DNA reads TGTGCCAGCAGCCAAGACGTGACCACCCTACCGGGTGAGCAGTTCTTC.

This clone was counted only a few times. The chain uses TRBV29-1 and TRBJ1-2; 10 bases fit TRBD1. V trimming: 6 bases; J trimming: 5 bases; junction bases outside the gene matches: 6. CDR3 length: 13 residues. Germline V CDR1 and CDR2: SQVTM, ANQGSEA. The CDR3 bases are TGCAGCGTGGGGGACAGGGGATTGTATGGCTACACCTTC. This codes for CSVGDRGLYGYTF.

This rearrangement joins TRBV18 to TRBJ2-3; a weak D match, TRBD1 (7 bases). Trimming took off 6 bases at V and 6 bases at J, with 13 bases between the two ends. Germline assignment: CDR1 KGHSH and CDR2 LQKENI. This CDR3 has 13 residues. The CDR3 sequence is CASSRDRSDTQYF. The CDR3 DNA reads as TGTGCCAGCTCGCGGGACAGAAGTGATACGCAGTATTTT.

The chain recombines TRBV5-4 with TRBJ2-3; TRBD2 matches at 9 bases. This CDR3 region has 15 residues. Germline CDR1 and CDR2: SGHNT and YYREEE (reference sequence). The V gene end was trimmed by 0 bases and the J gene end by 5 bases; junction bases not matched to a gene: 4. The CDR3 sequence: CASSLGRGGIDTQYF. The CDR3 region has the DNA TGTGCCAGCAGCTTGGGGCGGGGGGGTATAGATACGCAGTATTTT.

This clone appeared a few times. The rearrangement joins TRBV10-3 to TRBJ2-7, with 12 bases that match TRBD2. CDR1 and CDR2 from the germline V gene are ENHRY and SYGVKD. Trimming cost V 2 bases and J 0 bases; bases outside gene matches: 2. The CDR3 loop spans 16 amino acids. The CDR3, as DNA: TGTGCCATCAGTGAGGTGACTAGCGGGAGCTCCTACGAGCAGTACTTC. This codes for CAISEVTSGSSYEQYF.

The chain links TRBV6-5 to TRBJ2-7, with D perhaps TRBD2 (6 bases). Trimming shortened V by 2 bases and J by 4 bases, and 12 bases separated the two germline ends. The CDR3 runs 14 residues. Germline V gene lookup returns CDR1 MNHEY and CDR2 SVGAGI. The CDR3 loop reads CASSYKGLPYEQYF. CDR3 in DNA: TGTGCCAGCAGTTACAAGGGACTGCCATACGAGCAGTACTTC.

The chain combines TRBV6-6 with TRBJ2-7; tentatively, D is TRBD1 (5 bases). Germline V CDR1 and CDR2: MNHNY, SVGAGI (reference sequence). The CDR3 sequence is 13 residues long. V lost 6 bases to trimming and J lost 1 base, with 10 bases between them. CDR3 region: CASSPDSSYEQYV. The CDR3 DNA is TGTGCCAGCAGCCCCGACAGTTCCTACGAGCAGTACGTC.

This CDR3 is CASSQWDSNNSPLHF. The CDR3 nucleotides are TGCGCCAGCAGCCAATGGGACAGTAATAATTCACCCCTCCACTTT. V and J are TRBV4-3 and TRBJ1-6; 7 bases are shared with TRBD1. V dropped 2 bases and J dropped 5; count of bases not matched to a gene: 3. The V gene's germline CDR1 is LGHNA and CDR2 YSLEER. This CDR3 spans 15 amino acids.

As regards this clone: The sample carries other DNA sequences with the same CDR3. The V gene is TRBV19, the J gene TRBJ1-3; maybe TRBD1 (6 bases). Germline loops: CDR1 LNHDA, CDR2 SQIVND (reference sequence). CDR3 size: 15 residues. The V end lost 7 bases, the J end lost 2 bases, and 15 bases lay between the germline ends. For the CDR3, the DNA is TGTGCCAGTACCCGCGGGGGGACAACTGGAAACACCATATATTTT. Its protein is CASTRGGTTGNTIYF.

This sequence joins TRBV27 and TRBJ1-5; TRBD1 might be the D (6 bases). V was pared by 2 bases and J by 2 bases, with 10 bases between. The CDR3 runs 15 residues. Germline CDR1 and CDR2: MNHEY and SMNVEV (reference sequence). CDR3 amino acids: CASSLGGGGNQPQHF. The CDR3 nucleotides read TGTGCCAGCAGTTTAGGGGGGGGCGGCAATCAGCCCCAGCATTTT.

This clone was detected a few times. V is TRBV5-1 and J is TRBJ1-2; unclear D gene. Per germline, CDR1 SGHRS and CDR2 YFSETQ. Trimming cost V 2 bases and J 3 bases, with 14 bases left between them. This CDR3 is built from 15 residues. CDR3 sequence: CASSFRAGVDYGYTF. The CDR3 nucleotides read TGCGCCAGCAGCTTTAGGGCCGGGGTCGACTATGGCTACACCTTC.

V gene TRBV20-1 combines with J gene TRBJ2-7; 8 nucleotides match TRBD1. Germline V gene lookup returns CDR1 DFQATT and CDR2 SNEGSKA (reference sequence). The CDR3 extends over 11 amino acids. The V and J ends lost 6 bases and 4 bases, in that order; junction bases with no gene match: 2. The CDR3 region is CSAGQGYEQYV. For the CDR3, the DNA is TGCAGTGCAGGACAGGGATACGAGCAGTACGTC.

This CDR3 reads CASGVWKGAGNEQFF. CDR3 bases: TGTGCCAGCGGTGTATGGAAGGGGGCGGGTAATGAGCAGTTCTTC. The rearrangement joins TRBV7-2 to TRBJ2-1, with TRBD1 matching over 7 bases. The CDR3 consists of 15 residues. CDR1 and CDR2 (germline): SGHTA, FQGNSA. V shed 8 bases, J shed 7 bases, and the junction held 14 bases outside the gene matches.

The chain joins TRBV12-3 or TRBV12-4 to TRBJ1-4; TRBD1 is a possible D gene (6 bases). This CDR3 is 13 amino acids long. V dropped 8 bases and J dropped 5 bases, with 12 bases sitting between them. The CDR3 coding sequence is TGTGCCAGCGGAGGGGGGGAAAATGAAAAACTGTTTTTT. Translating gives CASGGGENEKLFF.

V gene TRBV3-1 (or the pseudogene TRBV3-2) combines with J gene TRBJ2-1, with TRBD2 matching 7 bases. The CDR3 covers 15 residues. J gave up 0 bases and V 5 bases, and 4 bases lay outside the gene matches. Germline CDR1 and CDR2: LGHDT and YNNKEL (reference sequence). The CDR3 region has the DNA TGTGCCAGCAGCTTACGCGGGAGCTCCTACAATGAGCAGTTCTTC. This encodes CASSLRGSSYNEQFF.

Details on this clone: Other nucleotide sequences from this sample produce the same CDR3. The V and J genes are TRBV12-3 or TRBV12-4 and TRBJ1-1; perhaps TRBD1 as D (5 bases). Between the trimmed V and J ends, which lost 5 bases and 10 bases, there was a span of 14 bases. This CDR3 region has 12 residues. The CDR3 sequence is CASSPGGGGAFF. The CDR3 DNA reads TGTGCCAGCAGTCCCGGGGGTGGGGGAGCTTTCTTT.

The rearrangement links TRBV10-3 to TRBJ1-2; D is perhaps TRBD1 (5 bases). The CDR3 is 17 amino acids. The V end lost 3 bases, the J end lost 6 bases, and 23 bases lay between the germline ends. CDR1 and CDR2 from the germline V gene are ENHRY and SYGVKD. CDR3 nucleotide sequence: TGTGCCATCAGTGATTGGGGCACCACCGGCCAGGGAAATGGCTACACCTTC. Its translation is CAISDWGTTGQGNGYTF.

V and J are TRBV6-4 and TRBJ2-7, with D perhaps matching TRBD2 (6 bases). The CDR3 runs 18 residues. Trimming shortened V by 8 bases and J by 0 bases, and 26 bases separated the two germline ends. Per the germline V gene, CDR1 is MRHNA and CDR2 is SNTAGT. The CDR3 sequence is CASRASLFTSTVSYEQYF. CDR3 nucleotide sequence: TGTGCCAGCCGCGCCTCACTTTTTACTAGCACGGTCTCCTACGAGCAGTACTTC.

This chain connects TRBV2 to TRBJ2-2; 8 nucleotides match TRBD2. This CDR3 is built from 17 residues. CDR1 and CDR2 from the germline V gene are SNHLY and FYNNEI. V was pared by 2 bases and J by 8 bases, with 13 bases of the junction left unmatched. The CDR3 DNA is TGTGCCAGCAGTGAACTTGCGGGAGGAGATCTCGGAGGGGAGCTGTTTTTT. Translating gives CASSELAGGDLGGELFF.